The rows below give T cell receptor beta chains drawn from one sample of a study of PD-1 and CTLA-4 blockade in melanoma. TCRdb's copy holds only in-frame clones and misses some; the assay was immunoSEQ multiplex PCR. This sample has 6,000 to 8,500 clones, with 75% to 85% found just once. Sample: CD8+ T cells from peripheral blood, taken before anti-PD-1 treatment. These receptors were obtained from a human donor with melanoma. Each CDR3 is given with its conserved first and last residue. The order of the fields is CDR3 DNA, CDR3 protein, clone size, D gene, J gene, V gene. D genes are given only for firm matches. Size is stated for part of the rows, as once, few or many counts, or as a class when the clone is expanded.

DNA: TGTGCCAGCAGCTTTCTAGCGGGAGGGCCGGCCTACGAGCAGTACTTC
CDR3: CASSFLAGGPAYEQYF
size: .
D: TRBD2
J: TRBJ2-7
V: TRBV5-4

DNA: TGTGCCTGGAGTGGTCCCGGGCTCTCCTACAATGAGCAGTTCTTC
CDR3: CAWSGPGLSYNEQFF
size: once
D: .
J: TRBJ2-1
V: TRBV30

DNA: TGTGCCAGCAGCGTAGTGGGTATAGAAATGCACGAGACCCAGTACTTC
CDR3: CASSVVGIEMHETQYF
size: .
D: .
J: TRBJ2-5
V: TRBV9

DNA: TGTGCCAGCAGCCAACAGGGAGTAGGCAATCAGCCCCAGCATTTT
CDR3: CASSQQGVGNQPQHF
size: few
D: .
J: TRBJ1-5
V: TRBV3-1/TRBV3-2

DNA: TGTGCCAGCAGTGAAGCAGGGGCCTCCTACGAGCAGTACTTC
CDR3: CASSEAGASYEQYF
size: few
D: .
J: TRBJ2-7
V: TRBV6-1

DNA: TGTGCCAGCATTGGGGGCTACAATGAGCAGTTCTTC
CDR3: CASIGGYNEQFF
size: .
D: .
J: TRBJ2-1
V: TRBV12-3/TRBV12-4

DNA: TGTGCCAGCAGTCTGCAGGCCGAGGGTGAAAAACTGTTTTTT
CDR3: CASSLQAEGEKLFF
size: .
D: .
J: TRBJ1-4
V: TRBV27

DNA: TGTGCCAGCTCACCTACCGGGACAGATAACACCGGGGAGCTGTTTTTT
CDR3: CASSPTGTDNTGELFF
size: few
D: TRBD1
J: TRBJ2-2
V: TRBV18

DNA: TGTGCCAGCAGTTACCCCGGACATCCTAACTATGGCTACACCTTC
CDR3: CASSYPGHPNYGYTF
size: .
D: .
J: TRBJ1-2
V: TRBV6-2/TRBV6-3

DNA: TGTGCCAGCAGCCCGGGGGGCCACTACGAGCAGTACTTC
CDR3: CASSPGGHYEQYF
size: once
D: .
J: TRBJ2-7
V: TRBV11-3

DNA: TGTGCCAGCAGCCCCCCCCGGACAGGGAAATATACGCAGTATTTT
CDR3: CASSPPRTGKYTQYF
size: .
D: TRBD1
J: TRBJ2-3
V: TRBV9

DNA: TGTGCCAGCAGCCTGCCGGGGGTATCAAACACTGAAGCTTTCTTT
CDR3: CASSLPGVSNTEAFF
size: .
D: .
J: TRBJ1-1
V: TRBV7-9

DNA: TGTGCCAGCAGCTTAGGGTCCATAGCGGGAGCTAAAGATACGCAGTATTTT
CDR3: CASSLGSIAGAKDTQYF
size: .
D: TRBD2
J: TRBJ2-3
V: TRBV11-3

DNA: TGTGCCAGCAGTCCTACTAGAGGCAATGAGCAGTTCTTC
CDR3: CASSPTRGNEQFF
size: .
D: .
J: TRBJ2-1
V: TRBV6-1

DNA: TGTGCCAGCAGGTTCGCCAATGAGCAGTTCTTC
CDR3: CASRFANEQFF
size: .
D: .
J: TRBJ2-1
V: TRBV12-3/TRBV12-4

DNA: TGTGCCAGCAGCTCATTGACTGACTCTGGAAACACCATATATTTT
CDR3: CASSSLTDSGNTIYF
size: few
D: .
J: TRBJ1-3
V: TRBV7-6